These 25 T cell receptor beta chains were sequenced from one sample in a study of T-cell memory formation after mild COVID-19. A single record per CDR3 protein comes from TCRdb applying MiXCR to the 5' RACE reads. The repertoire has 200,000 to 250,000 distinct CDR3 sequences, 9.5% of them found once; the top ten carry 3% to 4%. Specimen: PBMCs or a T cell subset sorted from them (not recorded which). These receptors were obtained from a man younger than 30 who had mild COVID-19 (a few samples of this study predate the infection). Cell type and time point are not known.

V and J are TRBV12-3 or TRBV12-4 and TRBJ1-4; D call uncertain. Trimming stripped 3 bases from V and 5 bases from J, with 7 bases between. The CDR3 consists of 13 residues. CDR3 amino acids: CASSFHGNEKLFF. The CDR3 DNA sequence: TGTGCCAGCAGTTTTCATGGGAATGAAAAACTGTTTTTT.

This chain links TRBV4-1 with TRBJ1-4; the match to TRBD1 covers 8 bases. Trimming cost V 0 bases and J 8 bases; bases outside gene matches: 8. Germline CDR1 is MGHRA and CDR2 is YSYEKL. This CDR3 is built from 16 residues. The CDR3 region has the DNA TGCGCCAGCAGCCAAGATGAAGGGGCAGGGGGCGAAAAACTGTTTTTT. This translates into CASSQDEGAGGEKLFF.

This clonotype was counted a few times. This chain uses TRBV24-1 with TRBJ2-2, with unresolved D. The germline V and J ends were trimmed by 3 bases and 0 bases, with 4 bases remaining between them. CDR1 is KGHDR and CDR2 is SFDVKD in the germline V gene. This CDR3 comprises 14 residues. CDR3: CATSDAANTGELFF. As DNA, the CDR3 is TGTGCCACCAGTGATGCAGCGAACACCGGGGAGCTGTTTTTT.

This clonotype has a count of ten or more. This chain uses TRBV12-3 or TRBV12-4 with TRBJ1-2, with TRBD1 as a possible D gene (5 bases). This CDR3 is built from 13 residues. V shed 3 bases and J shed 8 bases, with 13 bases lying between them. In nucleotides, the CDR3 is TGTGCCAGCAGTTTCGGGGCTTTCTCGGGCTACACCTTC. Translated: CASSFGAFSGYTF.

This clonotype was observed a handful of times. V gene TRBV19 combines with J gene TRBJ1-5, with a tentative D call TRBD1 (5 bases). This CDR3 is built from 15 residues. Germline loops: CDR1 LNHDA, CDR2 SQIVND (reference sequence). The V end lost 8 bases, the J end lost 5 bases, and 19 bases lay between the germline ends. The CDR3 DNA reads TGTGCCAGTGACCAGGGCCTGGTAGTATATCAGCCCCAGCATTTT. Its translation: CASDQGLVVYQPQHF.

In this sample, this clonotype turned up many times. V usage is TRBV7-9 and J usage is TRBJ1-2; no firm D call. The CDR3 sequence is 12 residues long. V was clipped by 3 bases and J by 1 base, with 3 bases between them. Germline V gene data show CDR1 as SEHNR and CDR2 as FQNEAQ (reference sequence). The CDR3 loop is CASSLNNYGYTF. Here the CDR3 DNA reads TGTGCCAGCAGCTTGAATAACTATGGCTACACCTTC.

V gene TRBV20-1 combines with J gene TRBJ1-2, with a weak D call TRBD1 (5 bases). The V gene's germline CDR1 is DFQATT and CDR2 SNEGSKA (reference sequence). The length of the CDR3 is 13 residues. V lost 4 bases and J 10 bases, leaving 19 bases between the germline ends. The CDR3 DNA reads TGCAGTGCTAAGGCGTGGGGGGGACGCGACTACACCTTC. Encoded protein: CSAKAWGGRDYTF.

V usage is TRBV7-2 and J usage is TRBJ1-5; possible D gene TRBD1, 6 bases. V lost 6 bases to trimming and J lost 2 bases, with 14 bases between them. CDR1 SGHTA and CDR2 FQGNSA come from the germline V gene. The length of the CDR3 is 15 residues. CDR3 DNA sequence: TGTGCCAGCAGTTCCCAGGGGAGAGGCAATCAGCCCCAGCATTTT. Its translation is CASSSQGRGNQPQHF.

The chain uses TRBV11-1 and TRBJ2-3; TRBD2 matches at 10 bases. Per germline, CDR1 SGHAT and CDR2 FQDESV (reference sequence). The CDR3 loop spans 16 amino acids. With 3 bases clipped from V and 6 bases from J, the junction kept 9 bases outside the gene matches. The CDR3 DNA sequence: TGTGCCAGCAGCTTGAGCGGGGGGGCCGTCCAGGATACGCAGTATTTT. Translation: CASSLSGGAVQDTQYF. Filled out from reference TRBV11-1 and TRBJ2-3, the complete variable domain reads EAEVAQSPRYKITEKSQAVAFWCDPISGHATLYWYRQILGQGPELLVQFQDESVVDDSQLPKDRFSAERLKGVDSTLKIQPAELGDSAMYLCASSLSGGAVQDTQYFGPGTRLTVL.

This clonotype is categorized as medium-sized. The genes are TRBV5-1 and TRBJ1-5; D is undetermined. CDR1 SGHRS and CDR2 YFSETQ come from the germline V gene. This CDR3 contains 13 residues. The V gene lost 1 base and the J gene lost 4 bases, with 6 bases spanning the gap. CDR3 protein: CASSLNGNQPQHF. CDR3 nucleotides: TGCGCCAGCAGCTTGAACGGAAATCAGCCCCAGCATTTT.

The CDR3 DNA reads as TGCGCCAGCAGCCAAGAGGGCCCACCGCGGAATGAGCAGTTCTTC. Translation: CASSQEGPPRNEQFF. The chain is built from TRBV4-3 and TRBJ2-1; D is ambiguous. CDR3 length equals 15 residues. Trimming stripped 0 bases from V and 7 bases from J, with 13 bases between. Germline values: CDR1 LGHNA, CDR2 YSLEER.

The V call is TRBV15, the J call TRBJ1-2; D might be TRBD1 (6 bases). V lost 0 bases to trimming and J lost 4 bases, with 9 bases between them. The V gene's germline CDR1 is LNHNV and CDR2 YYDKDF (reference sequence). This CDR3 comprises 14 residues. CDR3 in amino acids: CATSRDRTAYGYTF. Here the CDR3 DNA reads TGTGCCACCAGCAGAGACCGGACAGCCTATGGCTACACCTTC. The whole variable domain, remainder taken from reference TRBV15 and TRBJ1-2, is DAMVIQNPRYQVTQFGKPVTLSCSQTLNHNVMYWYQQKSSQAPKLLFHYYDKDFNNEADTPDNFQSRRPNTSFCFLDIRSPGLGDTAMYLCATSRDRTAYGYTFGSGTRLTVV.

This clonotype has a single count. The genes are TRBV12-3 or TRBV12-4 and TRBJ2-5; TRBD1 agrees at 8 bases. The CDR3 spans 14 residues. The J segment lost 4 bases and the V segment lost 4 bases, leaving 5 bases of the junction unmatched. In DNA, the CDR3 is TGTGCCAGCAGTTCGACAGGGGTTCCAGAGACCCAGTACTTC. It codes for CASSSTGVPETQYF.

This clonotype was seen more than once but under ten times. The rearrangement joins TRBV12-3 or TRBV12-4 to TRBJ1-2; the match to TRBD1 covers 12 bases. The CDR3 has 14 amino acids. V was clipped by 3 bases and J by 11 bases; unmatched bases: 7. This chain's CDR3 is CASSLGGQGAWYTF. DNA for the CDR3: TGTGCCAGCAGTTTGGGGGGACAGGGGGCTTGGTACACCTTC.

Only a few counts were recorded for this clonotype. This chain connects TRBV4-3 to TRBJ2-7; 10 nucleotides agree with TRBD1. In germline, CDR1 is LGHNA, CDR2 YSLEER. The V segment lost 3 bases and the J segment 5 bases; nucleotides outside the gene matches: 7. CDR3 length: 15 amino acids. This CDR3 reads CASSHKTGGSDEQYF. CDR3 bases: TGCGCCAGCAGCCATAAGACAGGGGGCTCGGACGAGCAGTACTTC.

J is TRBJ1-1 and V is TRBV24-1, with D unclear. The CDR3 consists of 17 residues. Trimming shortened V by 0 bases and J by 2 bases, and 15 bases separated the two germline ends. The V gene's germline CDR1 is KGHDR and CDR2 SFDVKD. The CDR3 reads CATSDLWLTDHNTEAFF. In DNA, the CDR3 is TGTGCCACCAGTGATTTGTGGTTGACGGATCATAACACTGAAGCTTTCTTT.

This clonotype was recorded at least ten times. The V and J genes are TRBV2 and TRBJ2-3; tentative D call: TRBD2 (5 bases). Trimming shortened V by 2 bases and J by 0 bases, and 21 bases separated the two germline ends. Germline V gene sequence: CDR1 SNHLY, CDR2 FYNNEI. This CDR3 comprises 19 residues. In DNA form, the CDR3 reads TGTGCCAGCAGTGAACGGGCCGGGATCTCAACCCCTAGCACAGATACGCAGTATTTT. Translated, it gives CASSERAGISTPSTDTQYF.

This clonotype was observed a handful of times. The chain combines TRBV20-1 with TRBJ2-7; tentative D call: TRBD1 (6 bases). The CDR3 totals 12 residues. The V gene's germline CDR1 is DFQATT and CDR2 SNEGSKA (reference sequence). V dropped 6 bases and J dropped 4 bases, with 13 bases sitting between them. The CDR3 DNA follows: TGCAGTGCATCCGGGACAAGTTACGAGCAGTACTTC. This gives the protein CSASGTSYEQYF.

The table lists this clonotype with many counts. The gene calls are TRBV7-2 and TRBJ2-1, with TRBD1 identical over 8 bases. The CDR3 runs 16 residues. V was pared by 5 bases and J by 6 bases, with 12 bases of the junction left unmatched. Germline CDR1 SGHTA, CDR2 FQGNSA. CDR3 in DNA: TGTGCCAGCAGCGACCAGCCAACAGGGACAGGCAATGAGCAGTTCTTC. Translation: CASSDQPTGTGNEQFF.

This clonotype turned up a few times. The rearrangement links TRBV20-1 to TRBJ2-3; tentatively, D is TRBD1 (6 bases). V was pared by 4 bases and J by 4 bases, with 9 bases between. Looked up from germline, CDR1 is DFQATT and CDR2 is SNEGSKA (reference sequence). The CDR3 length is 12 residues. The CDR3 loop is CSANSGADTQYF. DNA for the CDR3: TGCAGTGCTAACTCAGGGGCAGATACGCAGTATTTT.

The chain carries TRBV19 and TRBJ2-4; D gene unclear. Germline V lookup: CDR1 LNHDA, CDR2 SQIVND (reference sequence). V was clipped by 5 bases and J by 6 bases, with 14 bases between them. The CDR3 length is 14 residues. The CDR3 is CASSGFATRNIQYF. CDR3 in DNA: TGTGCCAGTAGTGGGTTCGCGACAAGAAACATTCAGTACTTC.

In regard to this clonotype: Its ends do not fully match the called genes, so a read error is possible. The chain employs TRBV7-2 and TRBJ1-2, with D unresolved. CDR1 and CDR2 (germline): SGHTA, FQGNSA. CDR3 length equals 11 residues. CDR3 sequence reads: CVSRSNLGYTF. CDR3 sequence (DNA): TGTGTCAGCAGGTCCAATCTCGGCTACACCTTC.

The rearrangement links TRBV7-6 to TRBJ2-5; D unresolved. Deletions cut 1 base from V and 5 bases from J, with 11 bases between. This CDR3 is built from 14 residues. Germline lookup yields CDR1 SGHVS and CDR2 FNYEAQ. The CDR3 reads CASSLGEGWETQYF. CDR3 bases: TGTGCCAGCAGCTTAGGTGAAGGGTGGGAGACCCAGTACTTC.

This sequence joins TRBV18 and TRBJ2-7; 7 bases are shared with TRBD1. J was trimmed by 5 bases and V by 2 bases; bases with no gene match: 6. This CDR3 has 14 residues. Germline CDR1 KGHSH, CDR2 LQKENI. As DNA, the CDR3 is TGTGCCAGCTCACCAGTGACAGGGTCCCACGAGCAGTACGTC. It yields the protein CASSPVTGSHEQYV.

The chain joins TRBV7-2 to TRBJ2-7; TRBD2 agrees at 15 bases. The CDR3 spans 16 residues. V shed 5 bases, J shed 7 bases, and the junction held 9 bases outside the gene matches. CDR1 and CDR2 from the germline V gene are SGHTA and FQGNSA. This CDR3 is CASSIRTSGGAREQYF. The CDR3 DNA follows: TGTGCCAGCAGCATAAGGACTAGCGGGGGGGCGAGGGAGCAGTACTTC.